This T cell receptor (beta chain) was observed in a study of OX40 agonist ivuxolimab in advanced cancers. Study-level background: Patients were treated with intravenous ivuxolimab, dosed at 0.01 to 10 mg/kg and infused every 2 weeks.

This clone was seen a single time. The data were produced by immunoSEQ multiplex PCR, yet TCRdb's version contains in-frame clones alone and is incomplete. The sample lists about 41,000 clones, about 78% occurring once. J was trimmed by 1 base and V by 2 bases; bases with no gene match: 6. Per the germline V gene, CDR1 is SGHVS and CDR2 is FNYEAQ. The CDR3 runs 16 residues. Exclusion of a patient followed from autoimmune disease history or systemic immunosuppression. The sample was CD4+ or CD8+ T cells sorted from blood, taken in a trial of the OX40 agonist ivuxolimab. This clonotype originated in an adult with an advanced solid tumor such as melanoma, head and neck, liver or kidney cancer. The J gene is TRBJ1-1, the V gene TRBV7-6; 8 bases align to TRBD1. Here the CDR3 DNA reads TGTGCCAGCAGCTTAACTCTCGGGACAGGGAACACTGAAGCTTTCTTT. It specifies CASSLTLGTGNTEAFF.